These T cell receptor beta chains were read from a single sample in a study of T cells in Graves' hyperthyroidism and ophthalmopathy. TCRdb processed the multiplex PCR reads anew with MiXCR; each CDR3 protein has one entry. There are hundreds of thousands of distinct CDR3 sequences in the sample; around 19% occur only once, and approximately 15% lies in the top ten. The source material was blood. The receptors stem from a woman in her 50s with Graves' hyperthyroidism that later progressed to Graves' ophthalmopathy. Each CDR3 is given with its conserved first and last residue. D genes are given only for firm matches. Some rows mark clone size as missing; the rest say once, few, many or name a class of expanded clone.

v_call: TRBV7-9; d_call: -; clone_size: -; cdr3_length: 15; j_call: TRBJ1-1; cdr3_aa: CASSHPRGGNTEAFF; cdr3_nt: TGTGCCAGCAGCCATCCGAGGGGCGGAAACACTGAAGCTTTCTTT
v_call: TRBV24-1; d_call: -; clone_size: -; cdr3_length: 18; j_call: TRBJ2-1; cdr3_aa: CATSPRGGGPRRSNEQFF; cdr3_nt: TGTGCCACCAGTCCTCGTGGCGGGGGCCCCCGTAGGTCCAATGAGCAGTTCTTC
v_call: TRBV12-3/TRBV12-4; d_call: TRBD1; clone_size: many; cdr3_length: 13; j_call: TRBJ2-1; cdr3_aa: CASSPGTGSWQFF; cdr3_nt: TGTGCCAGCAGCCCCGGGACAGGGAGCTGGCAGTTCTTC
v_call: TRBV3-1; d_call: -; clone_size: -; cdr3_length: 14; j_call: TRBJ1-1; cdr3_aa: CASSLGTWGTEAFF; cdr3_nt: TGTGCCAGCAGCCTTGGAACCTGGGGCACTGAAGCTTTCTTT
v_call: TRBV4-3; d_call: -; clone_size: -; cdr3_length: 15; j_call: TRBJ2-1; cdr3_aa: CASSQVANSYNEQFF; cdr3_nt: TGCGCCAGCAGCCAAGTAGCGAACTCCTACAATGAGCAGTTCTTC
v_call: TRBV15; d_call: -; clone_size: -; cdr3_length: 14; j_call: TRBJ2-7; cdr3_aa: CATSRADSIYEQYF; cdr3_nt: TGTGCCACCAGCAGAGCCGACAGTATCTACGAGCAGTACTTC
v_call: TRBV20-1; d_call: -; clone_size: few; cdr3_length: 15; j_call: TRBJ1-5; cdr3_aa: CSARDERGSNQPQHF; cdr3_nt: TGCAGTGCTAGAGATGAACGGGGGAGCAATCAGCCCCAGCATTTT
v_call: TRBV7-9; d_call: -; clone_size: -; cdr3_length: 13; j_call: TRBJ2-5; cdr3_aa: CASGLGSKETQYF; cdr3_nt: TGTGCCAGCGGCTTAGGCTCAAAAGAGACCCAGTACTTC
v_call: TRBV2; d_call: TRBD1; clone_size: few; cdr3_length: 16; j_call: TRBJ1-2; cdr3_aa: CACDTGTGEAFYGYTF; cdr3_nt: TGTGCCTGCGATACCGGGACAGGGGAAGCTTTCTATGGCTACACCTTC
v_call: TRBV20-1; d_call: TRBD1; clone_size: many; cdr3_length: 12; j_call: TRBJ2-7; cdr3_aa: CSARTGNGEQYF; cdr3_nt: TGCAGTGCAAGGACAGGGAACGGCGAGCAGTACTTC